The 12 T cell receptor beta chains below all came from one sample that was sequenced in a study of blood T cell repertoires in COVID-19. TCRdb keeps only in-frame clones here, not all; method: immunoSEQ multiplex PCR. The sample carries a few hundred thousand clones, about 91% recorded once. Specimen: peripheral blood. The source of these receptors is a man aged 80 or over with acute or convalescent COVID-19.

The chain carries TRBV6-6 and TRBJ1-2; maybe TRBD1 (6 bases). This CDR3 comprises 14 residues. Germline assignment: CDR1 MNHNY and CDR2 SVGAGI (reference sequence). V was cut by 4 bases and J by 4 bases, with 13 bases left in between. This CDR3 is CASSSQGQIYGYTF. CDR3 sequence (DNA): TGTGCCAGCAGTTCACAAGGACAGATCTATGGCTACACCTTC.

V is TRBV6-2 or TRBV6-3 and J is TRBJ2-5; the match to TRBD1 covers 8 bases. V shed 4 bases and J 3 bases; nucleotides not matched to a gene: 1. The germline V gene encodes CDR1 MNHEY and CDR2 SVGEGT. CDR3 length equals 13 residues. CDR3 loop: CASSWTGKETQYF. DNA for the CDR3: TGTGCCAGCAGTTGGACAGGGAAAGAGACCCAGTACTTC.

This clone was observed once. The rearrangement links TRBV2 to TRBJ2-4, with no clear D. Germline V gene data show CDR1 as SNHLY and CDR2 as FYNNEI. Trimming left V 7 bases short and J 1 base short, with 14 bases between. This CDR3 comprises 15 residues. The CDR3 region is CASNSSPEAKNIQYF. The CDR3 coding sequence is TGTGCCAGCAACAGCTCCCCCGAGGCCAAAAACATTCAGTACTTC. The whole variable domain, filled in from reference TRBV2 and TRBJ2-4, reads EPEVTQTPSHQVTQMGQEVILRCVPISNHLYFYWYRQILGQKVEFLVSFYNNEISEKSEIFDDQFSVERPDGSNFTLKIRSTKLEDSAMYFCASNSSPEAKNIQYFGAGTRLSVL.

The rearrangement uses TRBV3-1 (or the pseudogene TRBV3-2) and TRBJ1-1; D gene unclear. V lost 1 base, J lost 4 bases, and 7 bases lay in between. The CDR3 is 13 residues long. Germline V lookup: CDR1 LGHDT, CDR2 YNNKEL (reference sequence). CDR3 region: CASSQAGITEAFF. CDR3 DNA: TGTGCCAGCAGCCAAGCGGGTATCACTGAAGCTTTCTTT.

The chain links TRBV9 to TRBJ2-1, with 8 bases lining up with TRBD1. The CDR3 loop spans 15 amino acids. Germline V gene lookup returns CDR1 SGDLS and CDR2 YYNGEE. The junction had 8 bases not matched to a gene; V was cut back by 2 bases and J by 7 bases. The CDR3 DNA is TGTGCCAGCAGCGTCCAGGGGGCCTGGGAGAATGAGCAGTTCTTC. Residues: CASSVQGAWENEQFF.

The gene calls are TRBV6-5 and TRBJ2-7; D is perhaps TRBD2 (5 bases). From germline, CDR1 is MNHEY and CDR2 SVGAGI. The CDR3 has 13 amino acids. The V and J ends lost 8 bases and 6 bases respectively, with 17 bases between them. This CDR3 is CASVGSSAGEQYF. The CDR3 DNA reads as TGTGCCAGCGTGGGCTCTTCGGCGGGCGAGCAGTACTTC.

CDR3 in amino acids: CASSVRQGATNEKLFF. For the CDR3, the DNA is TGTGCCAGCAGTGTTCGGCAGGGGGCAACTAATGAAAAACTGTTTTTT. The chain is built from TRBV2 and TRBJ1-4; 7 positions match TRBD1. The CDR3 is made up of 16 amino acids. Germline CDR1 and CDR2: SNHLY and FYNNEI. V was pared by 4 bases and J by 0 bases, with 5 bases of the junction left unmatched.

This sequence joins TRBV7-2 and TRBJ2-7; D might be TRBD1 (6 bases). The CDR3 is 15 residues long. V was pared by 1 base and J by 1 base, with 11 bases between. Germline V gene lookup returns CDR1 SGHTA and CDR2 FQGNSA. CDR3 region: CASSLGDTASYEQYF. DNA for the CDR3: TGTGCCAGCAGCTTAGGGGACACCGCTTCCTACGAGCAGTACTTC.

This clone was seen just once. V usage is TRBV18 and J usage is TRBJ1-5; 8 nucleotides line up with TRBD1. Losses at the gene ends were 4 bases for V and 2 bases for J; bases not matched to a gene: 4. CDR1 KGHSH and CDR2 LQKENI come from the germline V gene. The CDR3 consists of 15 residues. This CDR3 is CASSRGTGGNQPQHF. CDR3 bases: TGTGCCAGCTCACGCGGGACAGGAGGCAATCAGCCCCAGCATTTT.

The V call is TRBV11-2, the J call TRBJ2-7; a possible D gene is TRBD2 (5 bases). The CDR3 loop spans 14 amino acids. Looked up from germline, CDR1 is SGHAT and CDR2 is FQNNGV. V was cut by 1 base and J by 2 bases, with 9 bases left in between. CDR3 bases: TGTGCCAGCAGCTTAGGGACTGTAACCTACGAGCAGTACTTC. Translated, it gives CASSLGTVTYEQYF.

This clone was seen once. The rearrangement uses TRBV6-1 and TRBJ1-4, with D possibly matching TRBD1 (5 bases). V lost 4 bases to trimming and J lost 0 bases, with 12 bases between them. Germline V lookup: CDR1 MNHNS, CDR2 SASEGT. The CDR3 has 16 residues. The CDR3 sequence: CASSALGQATNEKLFF. Written as DNA, the CDR3 is TGTGCCAGCAGTGCCCTTGGACAAGCAACTAATGAAAAACTGTTTTTT.

The rearrangement uses TRBV4-3 and TRBJ1-5; D uncertain. The CDR3 extends over 20 amino acids. Deletions cut 0 bases from V and 3 bases from J, with 24 bases between. CDR1 and CDR2 from the germline V gene are LGHNA and YSLEER. The DNA for the CDR3 is TGCGCCAGCAGCCAAGAAGCGGACGTACTGAATCTTCGTCCCAATCAGCCCCAGCATTTT. Its translation: CASSQEADVLNLRPNQPQHF.